These 18 T cell receptor beta chains share one sample of origin, sequenced in a study of CD8+CD57+ T cells in acquired aplastic anemia. Using genomic DNA as the template, TCR beta VDJ and CDR3 profiling was carried out. TCRdb re-called the reads through MiXCR, storing one row per CDR3 protein. The repertoire consists of hundreds of thousands of distinct CDR3 sequences, with about 70% occurring once and the leading ten covering under 5%. Sequencing input: sorted CD4+, CD8+, or CD8+CD57+ T cells (not recorded which) from PBMCs. These receptors originate from a human donor in good health, serving as a control.

This clonotype was detected only once. V gene TRBV29-1 combines with J gene TRBJ2-5, with 8 bases fitting TRBD2. Germline V lookup: CDR1 SQVTM, CDR2 ANQGSEA. With V trimmed by 7 bases and J by 13 bases, 20 bases remained unmatched. There are 14 residues in the CDR3. For the CDR3, the DNA is TGCAGCGGTGATACAAGCGGGGGCCAAGAGACGCTGTACTTC. It encodes CSGDTSGGQETLYF.

A single count supports this clonotype. This sequence joins TRBV7-3 and TRBJ2-3; 8 nucleotides align to TRBD2. This CDR3 comprises 16 residues. Losses at the gene ends were 5 bases for V and 4 bases for J; bases not matched to a gene: 11. Germline V gene lookup returns CDR1 SGHTA and CDR2 FQGTGA. The CDR3, as DNA: TGTGCCAGCAGCCTAAACGGGGGGGGGAATCCAGATACGCAGTATTTT. Translating gives CASSLNGGGNPDTQYF.

This clonotype was counted ten times or more. This sequence joins TRBV9 and TRBJ2-2, with D hard to call. Germline V CDR1 and CDR2: SGDLS, YYNGEE. The CDR3 contains 14 residues. Trimming took 4 bases from V and 4 from J, leaving 11 bases between them. CDR3 sequence (DNA): TGTGCCAGCAGCCCCGGACGGGTCACCGGGGAGCTGTTTTTT. Its translation: CASSPGRVTGELFF.

This clonotype was recorded at least ten times. The chain carries TRBV15 and TRBJ2-7; 10 bases align to TRBD1. This CDR3 contains 15 residues. Per germline, CDR1 LNHNV and CDR2 YYDKDF (reference sequence). J lost 6 bases, V lost 0 bases, and 5 bases had no gene match. The CDR3 DNA sequence: TGTGCCACCAGCAGAGACAGGGACAGGGGTCTCGAGCAGTACTTC. This translates into CATSRDRDRGLEQYF. Variable domain in full (rest from reference TRBV15 and TRBJ2-7): DAMVIQNPRYQVTQFGKPVTLSCSQTLNHNVMYWYQQKSSQAPKLLFHYYDKDFNNEADTPDNFQSRRPNTSFCFLDIRSPGLGDTAMYLCATSRDRDRGLEQYFGPGTRLTVT.

About this clonotype: Since the CDR3 does not end with the conserved phenylalanine or tryptophan, this likely comes from a read error. The DNA is left out, because the CDR3 cannot be placed on it with certainty; the CDR3 is given as TCRdb lists it. V usage is TRBV19 and J usage is TRBJ1-5. In germline, CDR1 is LNHDA, CDR2 SQIVND (reference sequence). 13 amino acids form the CDR3, both terminal residues included. This CDR3 reads CASSWLANQAQHV.

To note about this clonotype: The junction differs from germline at one of its ends, possibly a read error. The chain recombines TRBV20-1 with TRBJ1-5; D is undetermined. Germline CDR1 and CDR2: DFQATT and SNEGSKA (reference sequence). This CDR3 has 13 residues. CDR3: CSVFLPGGQAQHF. As DNA, the CDR3 is TGCAGTGTCTTCCTTCCGGGAGGTCAGGCCCAGCATTTT.

On this clonotype: A junction end diverges from the germline sequence, so it may reflect a read error. V is TRBV10-2 and J is TRBJ2-7; D may be TRBD1 or TRBD2 (5 bases each). CDR3 length: 13 residues. CDR1 is WSHSY and CDR2 is SAAADI in the germline V gene. This chain's CDR3 is CASRFWGMTEQYF. CDR3 nucleotides: TGTGCCAGCAGGTTCTGGGGGATGACCGAGCAGTACTTC.

Comments on this clonotype: One end of the junction is discordant with germline, which a read error may explain. This chain links TRBV7-3 with TRBJ2-1, with D perhaps TRBD2 (5 bases). This CDR3 is built from 12 residues. Germline V gene lookup returns CDR1 SGHTA and CDR2 FQGTGA. This CDR3 reads CASSVTEGEEFF. The CDR3 bases are TGTGCCAGCAGCGTAACTGAGGGTGAGGAGTTCTTC.

At least ten counts were recorded for this clonotype. The genes are TRBV11-2 and TRBJ1-2; weak D call: TRBD1 (6 bases). CDR1 and CDR2 (germline): SGHAT, FQNNGV. CDR3 length: 13 amino acids. The ends were cut back, 2 bases at V and 8 bases at J, with 12 bases in the middle. CDR3 residues: CASSLTGNSGYTF. The DNA for the CDR3 is TGTGCCAGCAGCTTAACAGGGAATAGCGGCTACACCTTC.

The rearrangement links TRBV10-3 to TRBJ2-7; D is perhaps TRBD2 (5 bases). Germline V gene lookup returns CDR1 ENHRY and CDR2 SYGVKD. This CDR3 has 16 residues. V was clipped by 3 bases and J by 1 base, with 16 bases between them. The DNA for the CDR3 is TGTGCCATCAGTGATAGGAGTAGCGATACTTCCTACGAGCAGTACTTC. Its protein product is CAISDRSSDTSYEQYF.

The chain recombines TRBV7-2 with TRBJ2-7, with 11 bases identical to TRBD1. Germline CDR1 is SGHTA and CDR2 is FQGNSA. V trimming: 3 bases; J trimming: 1 base; junction bases outside the gene matches: 2. The CDR3 length is 15 residues. Here the CDR3 DNA reads TGTGCCAGCAGCTTCGGGACAGGGGGTTCCTACGAGCAGTACTTC. Protein sequence: CASSFGTGGSYEQYF.

The sample holds one count of this clonotype. The chain joins TRBV7-3 to TRBJ1-6, with a possible D match to TRBD1 (5 bases). Trimming cost V 5 bases and J 17 bases, with 25 bases left between them. The CDR3 runs to 15 residues. The germline CDR1 and CDR2 sequences are SGHTA and FQGTGA. The CDR3 loop is CASSVRDVVDSLFHF. CDR3 DNA sequence: TGTGCCAGCAGCGTAAGGGACGTCGTTGATTCTCTCTTCCACTTT.

A single count supports this clonotype. One end of the junction is discordant with germline, which a read error may explain. The V gene is TRBV7-9, the J gene TRBJ1-4, with 9 bases identical to TRBD1. This CDR3 contains 15 residues. CDR1 and CDR2 from the germline V gene are SEHNR and FQNEAQ (reference sequence). CDR3 loop: CASSIGQGPNENLFF. The DNA of the CDR3 is TGTGCCAGCAGCATTGGACAGGGGCCGAATGAAAATCTGTTTTTT.

V gene TRBV5-1 combines with J gene TRBJ2-7, with 11 bases identical to TRBD2. V shed 5 bases and J 0 bases; nucleotides not matched to a gene: 1. From germline, CDR1 is SGHRS and CDR2 YFSETQ. This CDR3 spans 14 amino acids. The CDR3, as DNA: TGCGCCAGCAGTACTAGCGGGAGCTCCTACGAGCAGTACTTC. As protein: CASSTSGSSYEQYF. Variable domain in full (rest from reference TRBV5-1 and TRBJ2-7): KAGVTQTPRYLIKTRGQQVTLSCSPISGHRSVSWYQQTPGQGLQFLFEYFSETQRNKGNFPGRFSGRQFSNSRSEMNVSTLELGDSALYLCASSTSGSSYEQYFGPGTRLTVT.

The rearrangement links TRBV7-8 to TRBJ1-1; D remains ambiguous. CDR3 length: 15 residues. CDR1 and CDR2 (germline): SGHVS, FQNEAQ. V dropped 6 bases and J dropped 0 bases, with 14 bases sitting between them. CDR3 sequence: CASRPRLEMNTEAFF. In DNA, the CDR3 is TGTGCCAGCAGGCCGCGATTGGAAATGAACACTGAAGCTTTCTTT.

The V gene is TRBV19, the J gene TRBJ1-3; D possibly corresponds to TRBD1 (5 bases). This CDR3 contains 16 residues. The V and J ends lost 6 bases and 8 bases respectively, with 23 bases between them. Per the germline V gene, CDR1 is LNHDA and CDR2 is SQIVND (reference sequence). The CDR3 sequence: CASSPGATGDEHTIYF. The CDR3 region has the DNA TGTGCCAGTAGCCCTGGGGCTACGGGCGATGAGCACACCATATATTTT.

The chain couples TRBV20-1 to TRBJ1-1, with D perhaps matching TRBD1 (6 bases). The V gene's germline CDR1 is DFQATT and CDR2 SNEGSKA (reference sequence). V was cut by 1 base and J by 0 bases, with 18 bases left in between. There are 17 residues in the CDR3. This chain's CDR3 is CSARVDFRGGMNTEAFF. CDR3 DNA: TGCAGTGCTAGAGTGGATTTTAGGGGGGGCATGAACACTGAAGCTTTCTTT.

This clonotype was counted many times. V is TRBV5-1 and J is TRBJ1-6; 12 bases line up with TRBD1. This CDR3 comprises 16 residues. The ends lost 2 bases at V and 5 bases at J; junction bases unmatched: 2. CDR1 is SGHRS, CDR2 YFSETQ, per germline. For the CDR3, the DNA is TGCGCCAGCAGCTTCGGGACAGGGGGCGATAATTCACCCCTCCACTTT. Translation: CASSFGTGGDNSPLHF.